This T cell receptor (beta chain) was captured in a study of Tregs in tolerant kidney transplant recipients. Study-level information: Mixed chimerism was transient after nonmyeloablative marrow transplants from related graft donors.

Trimming removed 3 bases at V and 5 bases at J, with 11 bases between. Germline CDR1 is SGHNT and CDR2 is YENEEA. The CDR3 consists of 13 residues. Some clones are missing from TCRdb's copy, which holds only in-frame ones; the method was immunoSEQ multiplex PCR. Here the sample spans about 100,000 clones, 90% being singletons. The V call is TRBV11-3, the J call TRBJ2-7; D might be TRBD1 (6 bases). Source: CD4+ T cells from blood, taken before the transplant. This clonotype was sampled from a human donor who received a combined kidney and bone marrow transplant. The CDR3 spells CASSFSGANEQYF. The CDR3 DNA reads as TGTGCCAGCAGCTTTTCAGGGGCTAACGAGCAGTACTTC.